The 17 T cell receptor beta chains reported below all come from one sample, sequenced in a study of blood T cell repertoires in COVID-19. Clones were sequenced by immunoSEQ multiplex PCR, and TCRdb holds only the in-frame ones, with some missing. The table lists approximately 250,000 clones, about nine tenths of them singletons. Source material: PBMCs or T cells enriched from blood (not recorded which). These TCRs come from a woman aged 25-40 years with acute COVID-19.

This clone was recorded once. This chain uses TRBV12-3 or TRBV12-4 with TRBJ1-2, with D uncertain. V lost 6 bases and J 9 bases, leaving 11 bases between the germline ends. This CDR3 is 11 amino acids long. The CDR3 sequence is CASSQPGSYTF. The CDR3 DNA follows: TGTGCCAGCAGCCAGCCCGGGAGCTACACCTTC.

The chain uses TRBV28 and TRBJ2-5; the D gene is possibly TRBD1 (6 bases). CDR3 length: 13 amino acids. The germline CDR1 and CDR2 sequences are MDHEN and SYDVKM. Between the trimmed V and J ends, which lost 10 bases and 1 base, there was a span of 13 bases. The CDR3 spells CAIEGELQETQYF. The CDR3 coding sequence is TGTGCCATCGAGGGGGAGCTCCAAGAGACCCAGTACTTC.

The J gene is TRBJ1-2, the V gene TRBV19, with D uncertain. CDR3 size: 15 residues. Germline loops: CDR1 LNHDA, CDR2 SQIVND (reference sequence). The V and J ends lost 5 bases and 5 bases respectively, with 18 bases between them. CDR3 sequence reads: CASSFSLVSGYGYTF. CDR3 nucleotides: TGTGCCAGTAGTTTTTCTCTTGTCTCGGGATATGGCTACACCTTC.

In this sample, this clone turned up once. J is TRBJ1-2 and V is TRBV5-4, with D perhaps TRBD1 (5 bases). This CDR3 contains 12 residues. Between the trimmed V and J ends, which lost 6 bases and 4 bases, there was a span of 10 bases. Germline V CDR1 and CDR2: SGHNT, YYREEE (reference sequence). The CDR3 region is CASTAQGYGYTF. The CDR3, as DNA: TGTGCCAGCACGGCCCAGGGCTATGGCTACACCTTC.

The genes are TRBV28 and TRBJ1-2, with 8 bases identical to TRBD1. The V gene's germline CDR1 is MDHEN and CDR2 SYDVKM. The CDR3 consists of 15 residues. V lost 2 bases to trimming and J lost 4 bases; unmatched junction nucleotides: 6. CDR3 region: CASSLGTQGAYGYTF. Written as DNA, the CDR3 is TGTGCCAGCAGTTTAGGGACTCAGGGGGCCTATGGCTACACCTTC.

This sequence joins TRBV2 and TRBJ2-2, with D perhaps matching TRBD1 (5 bases). The CDR3 spans 12 residues. Germline CDR1 is SNHLY and CDR2 is FYNNEI. Trimming took 4 bases from V and 7 from J, leaving 7 bases between them. CDR3 bases: TGTGCCAGCAGTGGACAGCGCGGGGAGCTGTTTTTT. This encodes CASSGQRGELFF.

This chain uses TRBV7-3 with TRBJ2-2, with D perhaps TRBD2 (6 bases). Trimming left V 0 bases short and J 5 bases short, with 13 bases between. The length of the CDR3 is 16 residues. Germline assignment: CDR1 SGHTA and CDR2 FQGTGA. CDR3 sequence: CASSLTLGSGTGELFF. The CDR3 DNA sequence: TGTGCCAGCAGCTTAACGCTCGGGAGTGGTACCGGGGAGCTGTTTTTT.

This clone was detected many times. The gene calls are TRBV4-2 and TRBJ2-6; D not certain. The CDR3 contains 16 residues. The V end was cut by 0 bases, the J end by 0 bases, with 6 bases between. Germline assignment: CDR1 LGHNA and CDR2 YNFKEQ. The CDR3 loop is CASSQDPVSGANVLTF. The CDR3, as DNA: TGTGCCAGCAGCCAAGATCCAGTCTCTGGGGCCAACGTCCTGACTTTC.

The chain carries TRBV4-1 and TRBJ1-5; TRBD1 is a possible D gene (6 bases). In germline, CDR1 is MGHRA, CDR2 YSYEKL. Trimming stripped 4 bases from V and 5 bases from J, with 18 bases between. The CDR3 sequence is 16 residues long. CDR3 sequence (DNA): TGCGCCAGCAGCCCCACGGTGGGGGGGGCGGATCAGCCCCAGCATTTT. Translated, it gives CASSPTVGGADQPQHF.

The rearrangement joins TRBV7-3 to TRBJ2-4, with D unresolved. The length of the CDR3 is 15 residues. Per the germline V gene, CDR1 is SGHTA and CDR2 is FQGTGA. The V end was cut by 1 base, the J end by 6 bases, with 13 bases between. CDR3 nucleotide sequence: TGTGCCAGCAGCTTAAGCGGTGGAGAAGGAAACATTCAGTACTTC. It yields the protein CASSLSGGEGNIQYF. The full variable domain, completed using reference TRBV7-3 and TRBJ2-4, is GAGVSQTPSNKVTEKGKYVELRCDPISGHTALYWYRQSLGQGPEFLIYFQGTGAADDSGLPNDRFFAVRPEGSVSTLKIQRTERGDSAVYLCASSLSGGEGNIQYFGAGTRLSVL.

V usage is TRBV4-2 and J usage is TRBJ2-3, with a possible D match to TRBD1 (7 bases). In germline, CDR1 is LGHNA, CDR2 YNFKEQ. This CDR3 region has 17 residues. Trimming pared 6 bases from V and 4 bases from J, leaving 23 bases between. In DNA, the CDR3 is TGTGCCAGCAGTCGCCCCGGGCAGGGGGGTTCCGCAGATACGCAGTATTTT. This encodes CASSRPGQGGSADTQYF.

The rearrangement uses TRBV7-3 and TRBJ2-7; 7 nucleotides match TRBD2. The CDR3 has 15 amino acids. V dropped 1 base and J dropped 0; count of bases not matched to a gene: 3. Germline values: CDR1 SGHTA, CDR2 FQGTGA. The CDR3 DNA reads TGTGCCAGCAGCTTAATGGGAGGGACCTCCTACGAGCAGTACTTC. The encoded protein is CASSLMGGTSYEQYF.

This sequence joins TRBV7-3 and TRBJ2-3; D might be TRBD1 (6 bases). Germline assignment: CDR1 SGHTA and CDR2 FQGTGA. Trimming pared 1 base from V and 3 bases from J, leaving 11 bases between. The CDR3 is made up of 15 amino acids. CDR3 nucleotide sequence: TGTGCCAGCAGCTTAATTGGGGGCCATACAGATACGCAGTATTTT. It is translated as CASSLIGGHTDTQYF.

The rearrangement links TRBV14 to TRBJ2-7; possible D gene TRBD1, 5 bases. This CDR3 contains 13 residues. V was pared by 3 bases and J by 3 bases, with 9 bases between. Germline CDR1 and CDR2: SGHDN and FVKESK. The CDR3 DNA is TGTGCCAGCAGCCATATTACAGGCTACGAGCAGTACTTC. This translates into CASSHITGYEQYF.

The chain links TRBV28 to TRBJ1-3; D possibly corresponds to TRBD1 (6 bases). The CDR3 runs 18 residues. V dropped 2 bases and J dropped 0 bases, with 17 bases sitting between them. Per germline, CDR1 MDHEN and CDR2 SYDVKM. Here the CDR3 DNA reads TGTGCCAGCAGTTTAACCGCAGGGACACCGATCTCTGGAAACACCATATATTTT. Its protein product is CASSLTAGTPISGNTIYF.

V and J are TRBV10-3 and TRBJ1-1; D is uncertain. Trimming left V 7 bases short and J 0 bases short, with 9 bases between. Germline V CDR1 and CDR2: ENHRY, SYGVKD. This CDR3 contains 13 residues. The CDR3, as DNA: TGTGCCATCAACCCGGGAGTGAACACTGAAGCTTTCTTT. Its protein is CAINPGVNTEAFF.

V is TRBV3-1 (or the pseudogene TRBV3-2) and J is TRBJ2-5, with D possibly matching TRBD1 (7 bases). This CDR3 has 15 residues. Germline V CDR1 and CDR2: LGHDT, YNNKEL (reference sequence). Trimming shortened V by 1 base and J by 5 bases, and 14 bases separated the two germline ends. CDR3 region: CASSQVAGGWETQYF. The CDR3 nucleotides read TGTGCCAGCAGCCAAGTTGCAGGGGGGTGGGAGACCCAGTACTTC.